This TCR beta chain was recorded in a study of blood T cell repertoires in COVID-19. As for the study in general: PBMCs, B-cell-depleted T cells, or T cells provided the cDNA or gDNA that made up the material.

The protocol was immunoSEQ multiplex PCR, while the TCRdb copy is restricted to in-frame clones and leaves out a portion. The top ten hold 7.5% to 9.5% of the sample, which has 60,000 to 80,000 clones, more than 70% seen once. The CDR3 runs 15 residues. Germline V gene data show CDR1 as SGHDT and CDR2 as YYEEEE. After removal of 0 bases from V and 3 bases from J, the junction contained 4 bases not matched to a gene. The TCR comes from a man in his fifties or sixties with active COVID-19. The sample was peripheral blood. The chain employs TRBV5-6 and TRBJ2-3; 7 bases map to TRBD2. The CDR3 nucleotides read TGTGCCAGCAGCTTGGAGTTCGGGGGGACAGATACGCAGTATTTT. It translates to CASSLEFGGTDTQYF. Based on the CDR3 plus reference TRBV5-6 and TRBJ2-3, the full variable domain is DAGVTQSPTHLIKTRGQQVTLRCSPKSGHDTVSWYQQALGQGPQFIFQYYEEEERQRGNFPDRFSGHQFPNYSSELNVNALLLGDSALYLCASSLEFGGTDTQYFGPGTRLTVL.